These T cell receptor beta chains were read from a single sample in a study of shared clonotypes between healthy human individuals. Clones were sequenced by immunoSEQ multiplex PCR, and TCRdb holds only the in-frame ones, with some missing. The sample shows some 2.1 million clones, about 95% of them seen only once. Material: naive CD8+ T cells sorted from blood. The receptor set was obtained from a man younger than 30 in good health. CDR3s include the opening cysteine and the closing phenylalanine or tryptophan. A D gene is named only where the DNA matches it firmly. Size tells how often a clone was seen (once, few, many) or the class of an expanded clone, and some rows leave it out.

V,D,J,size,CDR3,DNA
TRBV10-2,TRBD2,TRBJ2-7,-,CASSELAGGSYEQYF,TGCGCCAGCAGTGAGCTGGCGGGAGGTTCCTACGAGCAGTACTTC
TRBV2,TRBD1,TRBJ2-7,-,CASSDPGTGTFEQYF,TGTGCCAGCAGTGACCCCGGGACAGGGACCTTCGAGCAGTACTTC
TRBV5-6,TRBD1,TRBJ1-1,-,CASSLAGTGNTEAFF,TGTGCCAGCAGCTTGGCCGGGACAGGGAACACTGAAGCTTTCTTT
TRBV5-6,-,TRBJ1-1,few,CASSLVSNTEAFF,TGTGCCAGCAGCTTGGTCTCGAACACTGAAGCTTTCTTT
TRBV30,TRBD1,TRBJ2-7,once,CAWNPGQGGREQYF,TGTGCCTGGAACCCGGGACAGGGGGGTCGCGAGCAGTACTTC
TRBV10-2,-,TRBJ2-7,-,CASSDPAGGAYEQYF,TGCGCCAGCAGTGACCCAGCGGGTGGGGCATACGAGCAGTACTTC
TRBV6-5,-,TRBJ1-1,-,CASSSIRGNTEAFF,TGTGCCAGCAGTTCGATAAGGGGAAACACTGAAGCTTTCTTT
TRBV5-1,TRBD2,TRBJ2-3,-,CASSLARLAGPTDTQYF,TGCGCCAGCAGCTTGGCCCGACTAGCCGGTCCGACAGATACGCAGTATTTT
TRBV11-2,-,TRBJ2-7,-,CASSLLESYEQYF,TGTGCCAGCAGCTTATTGGAATCCTACGAGCAGTACTTC
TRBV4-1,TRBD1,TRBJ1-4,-,CASSQVPQGALANEKLFF,TGCGCCAGCAGCCAAGTCCCGCAGGGGGCCTTGGCTAATGAAAAACTGTTTTTT
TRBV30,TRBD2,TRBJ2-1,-,CAWSSGTRYNEQFF,TGTGCCTGGAGTTCCGGGACTAGATACAATGAGCAGTTCTTC
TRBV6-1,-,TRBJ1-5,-,CASSEAVYSNQPQHF,TGTGCCAGCAGCGAAGCTGTATATAGCAATCAGCCCCAGCATTTT
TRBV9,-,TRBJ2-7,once,CASSVEKTATYEQYF,TGTGCCAGCAGCGTAGAGAAAACCGCTACCTACGAGCAGTACTTC
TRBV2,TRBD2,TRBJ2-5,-,CASFASGPGGWAQYF,TGTGCCAGCTTCGCTAGCGGGCCCGGGGGGTGGGCCCAGTACTTC
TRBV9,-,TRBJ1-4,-,CASTRSGATNEKLFF,TGTGCCAGCACGCGGTCGGGGGCAACTAATGAAAAACTGTTTTTT
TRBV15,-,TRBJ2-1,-,CATSRVGGASGSDEQFF,TGTGCCACCAGCAGAGTAGGTGGAGCGTCAGGGTCTGATGAGCAGTTCTTC
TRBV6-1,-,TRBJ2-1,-,CASSDYWETPLGDEQFF,TGTGCCAGCAGTGATTATTGGGAGACTCCCCTCGGCGATGAGCAGTTCTTC
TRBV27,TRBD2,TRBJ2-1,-,CASSSGLAGVNEQFF,TGTGCCAGCAGTTCGGGACTAGCGGGGGTCAATGAGCAGTTCTTC
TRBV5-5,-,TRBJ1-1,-,CASSLFPNTEAFF,TGTGCCAGCAGCTTGTTCCCGAACACTGAAGCTTTCTTT
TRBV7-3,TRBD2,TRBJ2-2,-,CASSSWTSLGELFF,TGTGCCAGCAGCTCTTGGACTAGCCTCGGGGAGCTGTTTTTT
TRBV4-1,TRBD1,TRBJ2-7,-,CASSSGQGYEQYF,TGCGCCAGCAGCTCCGGACAGGGCTACGAGCAGTACTTC
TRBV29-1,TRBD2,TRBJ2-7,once,CSVGGGGSYEQYF,TGCAGCGTTGGCGGGGGGGGCTCCTACGAGCAGTATTTC
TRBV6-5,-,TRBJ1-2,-,CASSFRIKTQAYGYTF,TGTGCCAGCAGTTTCCGTATTAAGACCCAGGCTTATGGCTACACCTTC
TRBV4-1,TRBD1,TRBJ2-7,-,CASSQGQGTYEQYF,TGCGCCAGCAGCCAAGGACAGGGGACATACGAGCAGTACTTC
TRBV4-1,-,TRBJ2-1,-,CASSQESPRSEGVNEQFF,TGCGCCAGCAGCCAAGAATCCCCAAGGTCGGAGGGGGTAAATGAGCAGTTCTTC
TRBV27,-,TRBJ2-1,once,CASSFGQGGYNEQFF,TGTGCCAGCAGTTTCGGCCAGGGTGGCTACAATGAGCAGTTCTTC
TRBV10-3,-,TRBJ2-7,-,CAITGRPEDPYEQYF,TGTGCCATCACGGGTCGGCCAGAAGACCCCTACGAGCAGTACTTC
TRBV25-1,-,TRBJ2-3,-,CASSLASTDTQYF,TGTGCCAGCAGCCTAGCAAGCACAGATACGCAGTATTTT
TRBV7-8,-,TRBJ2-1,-,CASSSTYSNEQFF,TGTGCCAGCAGCTCTACATACAGTAATGAGCAGTTCTTC
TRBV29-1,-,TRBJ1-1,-,CSVENWGTEAFF,TGCAGCGTTGAAAACTGGGGAACTGAAGCTTTCTTT
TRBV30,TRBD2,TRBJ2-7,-,CAWSAKGRELRGDPYEQYF,TGTGCCTGGAGCGCCAAGGGGCGGGAGCTCCGGGGGGATCCGTACGAGCAGTACTTC
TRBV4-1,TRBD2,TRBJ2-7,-,CASSQAGLAGTYEQYF,TGCGCCAGCAGCCAGGCGGGACTAGCGGGAACCTACGAGCAGTACTTC
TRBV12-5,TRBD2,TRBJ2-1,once,CASGHGLAGVSYNEQFF,TGTGCTAGTGGTCATGGACTAGCGGGGGTTTCCTACAATGAGCAGTTCTTC
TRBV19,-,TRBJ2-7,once,CASSPRAGTAYEQYF,TGTGCCAGTAGTCCGCGGGCAGGGACTGCCTACGAGCAGTACTTC
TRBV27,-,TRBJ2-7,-,CASGLWASEQYF,TGTGCCAGCGGGTTGTGGGCCAGCGAGCAGTACTTC
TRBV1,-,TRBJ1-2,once,CTSSQDRPPFERDSMGYGYTF,TGCACCAGCAGCCAAGATCGACCTCCTTTCGAGCGGGACAGTATGGGGTATGGCTACACCTTC
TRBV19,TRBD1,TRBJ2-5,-,CASSMDPLKGAGMSRKETQYF,TGTGCCAGTAGTATGGACCCGTTAAAGGGGGCCGGGATGAGCCGCAAAGAGACCCAGTACTTC
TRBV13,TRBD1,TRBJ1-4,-,CASSTRGSHEKLFF,TGTGCCAGCAGCACCAGGGGGTCCCATGAAAAACTGTTTTTT
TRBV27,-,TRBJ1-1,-,CASSSIDSNTEAFF,TGTGCCAGCAGTTCGATCGATTCGAACACTGAAGCTTTCTTT
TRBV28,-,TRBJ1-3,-,CASSLRTESSGNTIYF,TGTGCCAGCAGTTTACGGACAGAGAGCTCTGGAAACACCATATATTTT
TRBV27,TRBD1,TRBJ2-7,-,CASSLKGQGAYEQYF,TGTGCCAGCAGTTTAAAGGGCCAGGGGGCCTACGAGCAGTACTTC
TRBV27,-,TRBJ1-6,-,CASTPDSRSPLHF,TGTGCCAGCACCCCGGACAGTCGATCACCCCTCCACTTT
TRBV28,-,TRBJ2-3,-,CASSLMAASTDTQYF,TGTGCCAGCAGTTTAATGGCGGCTAGCACAGATACGCAGTATTTT
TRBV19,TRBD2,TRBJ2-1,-,CASSIIAGGSPYNEQFF,TGTGCCAGTAGTATAATAGCGGGAGGAAGTCCTTACAATGAGCAGTTCTTC
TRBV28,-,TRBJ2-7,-,CASSPEPGRIIEQYF,TGTGCCAGCAGCCCTGAGCCAGGGAGAATAATCGAGCAGTACTTC
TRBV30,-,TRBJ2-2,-,CANWGAGELFF,TGTGCCAACTGGGGAGCCGGGGAGCTGTTTTTT
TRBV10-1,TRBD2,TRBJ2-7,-,CASSAVAGTYEQYF,TGCGCCAGCAGTGCCGTAGCGGGGACCTACGAGCAGTACTTC
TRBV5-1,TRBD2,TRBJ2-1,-,CASSWGTGTSDCNEQFF,TGCGCCAGCAGCTGGGGGACCGGGACTAGCGACTGCAATGAGCAGTTCTTC
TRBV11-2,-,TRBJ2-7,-,CASSLATGRAYEQYF,TGTGCCAGCAGCTTAGCCACGGGCAGGGCCTACGAGCAGTACTTC
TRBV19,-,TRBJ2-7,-,CASSIVPYEQYF,TGTGCCAGTAGTATCGTCCCCTACGAGCAGTACTTC
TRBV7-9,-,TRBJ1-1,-,CASSLGAGTEAFF,TGTGCCAGCAGCTTAGGTGCGGGGACTGAAGCTTTCTTT
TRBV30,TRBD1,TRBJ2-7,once,CAWSAYRGREQYF,TGTGCCTGGAGTGCCTACAGGGGGCGGGAGCAGTACTTC
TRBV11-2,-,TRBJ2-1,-,CASSLDGYNEQFF,TGTGCCAGCAGCCTGGACGGATACAATGAGCAGTTCTTC